Shown below are 6 T cell receptor beta chains from a single sample sequenced in a study of cytomegalovirus exposure and HLA in healthy donors. 60 Vbeta and 13 Jbeta primers were used in PCR. Only in-frame clones appear in the TCRdb table, and some are missing; sequencing was by immunoSEQ multiplex PCR. Counted here are about 67,000 clones, approximately 71% occurring once; the ten biggest clones make up under 2.5%. The source material was PBMCs. The receptors were sampled from a woman younger than 45 in good health and CMV-seronegative.

This clone was found once. The DNA of the CDR3 is TGTGCCATCAGTGAGTCGGGCGGGGGGGTCGCAGATACGCAGTATTTT. As protein: CAISESGGGVADTQYF. The V and J genes are TRBV10-3 and TRBJ2-3, with 9 bases aligning to TRBD2. With V trimmed by 0 bases and J by 4 bases, 5 bases remained unmatched. Germline values: CDR1 ENHRY, CDR2 SYGVKD. CDR3 length: 16 residues.

The chain uses TRBV6-6 and TRBJ2-7; D may be TRBD2 (6 bases). V lost 2 bases and J lost 3, with 11 bases in between. This CDR3 has 14 amino acids. CDR1 and CDR2 (germline): MNHNY, SVGAGI (reference sequence). DNA for the CDR3: TGTGCCAGCAGTTACGACCTGGAGGGCTACGAGCAGTACTTC. Protein sequence: CASSYDLEGYEQYF.

The rearrangement joins TRBV6-1 to TRBJ1-2; TRBD1 matches at 9 bases. Trimming at V came to 4 bases and at J to 8 bases, leaving 11 bases not matched to a gene. Germline values: CDR1 MNHNS, CDR2 SASEGT. The CDR3 length is 15 residues. This CDR3 is CASSARAGTGSGYTF. CDR3 coding DNA: TGTGCCAGCAGTGCGAGGGCCGGGACAGGGTCCGGCTACACCTTC.

This clone was counted once. The genes are TRBV4-2 and TRBJ1-2, with D perhaps matching TRBD1 (6 bases). Germline V gene data show CDR1 as LGHNA and CDR2 as YNFKEQ. V lost 0 bases to trimming and J lost 0 bases, with 17 bases between them. The CDR3 totals 18 residues. DNA for the CDR3: TGTGCCAGCAGCCAAGATCCCTCAGGGGCAGGGACTAACTATGGCTACACCTTC. Protein sequence: CASSQDPSGAGTNYGYTF.

In this sample, this clone turned up once. The CDR3 DNA reads as TGTGCCAGCAGCTCTATAAGCGGCGGGGGCACAGATACGCAGTATTTT. It is translated as CASSSISGGGTDTQYF. The genes are TRBV7-8 and TRBJ2-3; D is possibly TRBD2 (6 bases). CDR3 length equals 16 residues. V lost 4 bases, J lost 1 base, and 15 bases lay in between. Germline values: CDR1 SGHVS, CDR2 FQNEAQ.

The chain joins TRBV6-5 to TRBJ1-4; 9 nucleotides match TRBD1. Germline V CDR1 and CDR2: MNHEY, SVGAGI. Trimming removed 6 bases from V and 8 bases from J; junction bases left unmatched: 7. The CDR3 covers 14 residues. The CDR3 here is CASRSGTGTEKLFF. For the CDR3, the DNA is TGTGCCAGCAGGTCCGGGACAGGGACCGAAAAACTGTTTTTT.